This TCR beta chain was identified in a study of CD8+CD57+ T cells in acquired aplastic anemia. Study in general: On average, sorted CD4+ and CD8+ cells gave around 3 ug of DNA. Where healthy donors were concerned, CD4+ cells averaged approximately 10 million reads.

CDR3 and TCR beta VDJ profiling relied on genomic DNA as the template. TCRdb ran MiXCR on the reads and lists one entry per CDR3 protein. The data hold more than 150,000 distinct CDR3 sequences, with 35% to 50% observed a single time. As regards this clonotype: Its antigen is still unknown.

Study-level results: A set of about 28 CD8+ CDR3 sequences was shared between patients and controls, and these sequences appeared highly expressed in patients. Controls and patients did not differ significantly in CD8+ Simpson's diversity.

The germline V gene encodes CDR1 SGHVS and CDR2 FQNEAQ. This CDR3 is 12 amino acids long. Trimming removed 8 bases at V and 5 bases at J, with 11 bases between. Sequenced: sorted CD4+, CD8+, or CD8+CD57+ T cells (not recorded which) from PBMCs. The rearrangement uses TRBV7-8 and TRBJ2-3, with a weak D call TRBD2 (5 bases). This TCR was sampled from a human donor in good health. CDR3 bases: TGTGCCAGCCGGCGAGGGCTAGATACGCAGTATTTT. It yields the protein CASRRGLDTQYF.